This TCR beta chain was captured in a study of blood T cell repertoires in COVID-19. The overall study: Samples of COVID-19 (acute and convalescent) were obtained from the United States, Italy and Spain.

Those who participated ranged in age from about 18 to 95 years and resided in about 24 US areas. Cohort placement rested on clinical history that participants reported themselves. TCRdb's table, derived via immunoSEQ multiplex PCR, lists solely in-frame clones and lacks some. The sample includes 250,000 to 350,000 clones, more than 90% of them seen just once. V gave up 3 bases and J gave up 4 bases, with 10 bases separating them. Per the germline V gene, CDR1 is SEHNR and CDR2 is FQNEAQ (reference sequence). The CDR3 loop spans 13 amino acids. Sequencing was done on a sample of PBMCs or T cells enriched from blood (not recorded which). The gene calls are TRBV7-9 and TRBJ2-7, with TRBD2 as a possible D gene (5 bases). The sequence was obtained from a man in his 60s who had recovered from COVID-19. CDR3 loop: CASSFGVKYEQYF. The CDR3 nucleotides read TGTGCCAGCAGCTTCGGGGTTAAGTACGAGCAGTACTTC.